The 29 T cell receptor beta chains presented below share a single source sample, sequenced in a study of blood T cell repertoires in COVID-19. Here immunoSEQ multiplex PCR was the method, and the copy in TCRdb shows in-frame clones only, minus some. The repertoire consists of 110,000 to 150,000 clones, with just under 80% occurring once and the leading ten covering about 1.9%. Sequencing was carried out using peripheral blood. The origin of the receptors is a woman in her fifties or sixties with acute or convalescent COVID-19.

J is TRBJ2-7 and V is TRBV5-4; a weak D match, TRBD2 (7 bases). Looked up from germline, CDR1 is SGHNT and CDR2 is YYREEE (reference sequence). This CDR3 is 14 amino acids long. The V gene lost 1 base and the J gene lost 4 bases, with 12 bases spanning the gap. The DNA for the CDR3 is TGTGCCAGCAGCTTGAGGACAGCGGGGTACGAGCAGTACTTC. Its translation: CASSLRTAGYEQYF.

The CDR3: CASSSDTSSYEQYF. CDR3 DNA: TGTGCCAGCAGCTCGGACACAAGCTCCTACGAGCAGTACTTC. This chain links TRBV7-9 with TRBJ2-7; possibly TRBD1 for D (5 bases). There are 14 residues in the CDR3. Germline CDR1 is SEHNR and CDR2 is FQNEAQ (reference sequence). Trimming stripped 4 bases from V and 0 bases from J, with 10 bases between.

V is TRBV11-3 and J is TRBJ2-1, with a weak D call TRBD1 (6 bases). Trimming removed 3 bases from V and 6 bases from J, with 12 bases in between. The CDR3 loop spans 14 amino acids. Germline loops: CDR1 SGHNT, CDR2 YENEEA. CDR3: CASSLGAGVNEQFF. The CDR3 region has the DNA TGTGCCAGCAGCTTGGGGGCTGGGGTCAATGAGCAGTTCTTC.

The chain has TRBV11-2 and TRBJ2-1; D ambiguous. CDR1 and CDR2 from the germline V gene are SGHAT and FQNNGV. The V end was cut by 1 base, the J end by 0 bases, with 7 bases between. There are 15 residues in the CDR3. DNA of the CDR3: TGTGCCAGCAGCTTAGCAGCTAGCTCCTACAATGAGCAGTTCTTC. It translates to CASSLAASSYNEQFF.

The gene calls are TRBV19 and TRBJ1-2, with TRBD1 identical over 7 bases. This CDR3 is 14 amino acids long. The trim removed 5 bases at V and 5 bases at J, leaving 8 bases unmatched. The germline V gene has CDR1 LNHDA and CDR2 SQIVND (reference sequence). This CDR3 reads CASSVGQPPYGYTF. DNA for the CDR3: TGTGCCAGTAGTGTGGGACAGCCTCCTTATGGCTACACCTTC.

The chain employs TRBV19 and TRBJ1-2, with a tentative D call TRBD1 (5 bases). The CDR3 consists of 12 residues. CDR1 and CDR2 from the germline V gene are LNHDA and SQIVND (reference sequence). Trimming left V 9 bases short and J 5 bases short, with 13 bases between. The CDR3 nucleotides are TGTGCCAGCAGGGTGGGGAAATATGGCTACACCTTC. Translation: CASRVGKYGYTF. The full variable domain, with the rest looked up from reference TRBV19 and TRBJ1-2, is DGGITQSPKYLFRKEGQNVTLSCEQNLNHDAMYWYRQDPGQGLRLIYYSQIVNDFQKGDIAEGYSVSREKKESFPLTVTSAQKNPTAFYLCASRVGKYGYTFGSGTRLTVV.

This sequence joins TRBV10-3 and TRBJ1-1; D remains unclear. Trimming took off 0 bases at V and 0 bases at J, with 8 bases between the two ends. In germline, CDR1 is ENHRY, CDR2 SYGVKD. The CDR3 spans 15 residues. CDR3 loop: CAISESIALNTEAFF. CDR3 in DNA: TGTGCCATCAGTGAGTCGATAGCTCTGAACACTGAAGCTTTCTTT.

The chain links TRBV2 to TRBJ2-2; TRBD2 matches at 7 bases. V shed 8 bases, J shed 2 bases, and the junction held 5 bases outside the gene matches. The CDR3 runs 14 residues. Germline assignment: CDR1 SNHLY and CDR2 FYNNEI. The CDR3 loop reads CASGLVGNTGELFF. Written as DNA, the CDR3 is TGTGCCAGCGGACTAGTGGGTAACACCGGGGAGCTGTTTTTT.

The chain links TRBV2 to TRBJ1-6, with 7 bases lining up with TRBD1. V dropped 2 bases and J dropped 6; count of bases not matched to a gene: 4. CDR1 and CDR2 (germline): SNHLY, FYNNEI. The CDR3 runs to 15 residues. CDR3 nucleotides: TGTGCCAGCAGTGAACGACAGGGTGGTAATTCACCCCTCCACTTT. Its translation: CASSERQGGNSPLHF.

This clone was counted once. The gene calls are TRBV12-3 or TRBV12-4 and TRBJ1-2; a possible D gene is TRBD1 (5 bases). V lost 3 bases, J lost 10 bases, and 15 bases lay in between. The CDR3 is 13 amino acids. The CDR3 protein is CASSFRGRSLYTF. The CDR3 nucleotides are TGTGCCAGCAGTTTTAGGGGCAGGTCTCTCTACACCTTC.

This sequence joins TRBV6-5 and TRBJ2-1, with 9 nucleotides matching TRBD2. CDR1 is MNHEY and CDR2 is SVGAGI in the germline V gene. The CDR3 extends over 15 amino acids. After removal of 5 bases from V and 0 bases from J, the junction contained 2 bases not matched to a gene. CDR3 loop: CASSRSGSSYNEQFF. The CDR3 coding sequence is TGTGCCAGCAGTCGTAGCGGGAGCTCCTACAATGAGCAGTTCTTC.

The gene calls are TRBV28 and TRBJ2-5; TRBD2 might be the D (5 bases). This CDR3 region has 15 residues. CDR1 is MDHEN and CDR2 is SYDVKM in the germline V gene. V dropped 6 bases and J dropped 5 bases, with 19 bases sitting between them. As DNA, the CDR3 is TGTGCCAGCAGCACCCGGTTGGAGGCGTTGGAGACCCAGTACTTC. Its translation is CASSTRLEALETQYF.

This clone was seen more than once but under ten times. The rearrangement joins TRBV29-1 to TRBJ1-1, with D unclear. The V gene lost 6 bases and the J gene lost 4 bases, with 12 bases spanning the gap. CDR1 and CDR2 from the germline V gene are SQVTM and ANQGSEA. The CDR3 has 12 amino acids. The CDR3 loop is CSVPGGPTEAFF. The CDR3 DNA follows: TGCAGCGTCCCGGGTGGTCCCACTGAAGCTTTCTTT.

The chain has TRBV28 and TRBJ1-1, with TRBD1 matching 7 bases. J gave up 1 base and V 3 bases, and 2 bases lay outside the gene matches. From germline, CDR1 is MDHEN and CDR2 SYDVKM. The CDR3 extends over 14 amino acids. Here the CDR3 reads CASSLRGPNTEAFF. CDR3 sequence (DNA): TGTGCCAGCAGTTTGAGGGGGCCGAACACTGAAGCTTTCTTT.

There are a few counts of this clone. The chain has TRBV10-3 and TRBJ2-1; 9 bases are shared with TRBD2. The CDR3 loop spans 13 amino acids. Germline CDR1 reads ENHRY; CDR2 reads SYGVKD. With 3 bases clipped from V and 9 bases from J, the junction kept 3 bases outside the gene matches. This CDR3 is CAISDQAGGEQFF. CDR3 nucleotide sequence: TGTGCCATCAGTGACCAAGCGGGAGGTGAGCAGTTCTTC.

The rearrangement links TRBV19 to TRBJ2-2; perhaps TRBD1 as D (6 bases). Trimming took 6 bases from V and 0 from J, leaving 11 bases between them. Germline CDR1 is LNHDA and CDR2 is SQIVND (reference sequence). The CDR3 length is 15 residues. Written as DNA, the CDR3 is TGTGCCAGTAGATCGGACAGCGCGAACACCGGGGAGCTGTTTTTT. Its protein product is CASRSDSANTGELFF.

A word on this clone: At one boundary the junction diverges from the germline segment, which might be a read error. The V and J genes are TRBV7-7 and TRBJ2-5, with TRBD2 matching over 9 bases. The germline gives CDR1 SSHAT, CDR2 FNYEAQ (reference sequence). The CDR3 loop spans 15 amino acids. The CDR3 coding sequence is TGTGCTAGCAGCTTGACTAGCGGTATCCAAGAGACCCAGTACTTC. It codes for CASSLTSGIQETQYF.

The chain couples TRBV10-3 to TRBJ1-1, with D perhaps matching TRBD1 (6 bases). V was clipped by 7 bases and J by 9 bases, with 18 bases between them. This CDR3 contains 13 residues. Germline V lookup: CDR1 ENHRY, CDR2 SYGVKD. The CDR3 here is CAITTSPGHQAFF. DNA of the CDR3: TGTGCCATCACAACTTCACCGGGACATCAAGCTTTCTTT.

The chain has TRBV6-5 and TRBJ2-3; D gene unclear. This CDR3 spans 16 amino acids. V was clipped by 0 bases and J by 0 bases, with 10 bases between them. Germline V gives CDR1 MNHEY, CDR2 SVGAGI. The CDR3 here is CASSYSPRFSTDTQYF. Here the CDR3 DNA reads TGTGCCAGCAGTTACTCGCCCAGATTCAGCACAGATACGCAGTATTTT.

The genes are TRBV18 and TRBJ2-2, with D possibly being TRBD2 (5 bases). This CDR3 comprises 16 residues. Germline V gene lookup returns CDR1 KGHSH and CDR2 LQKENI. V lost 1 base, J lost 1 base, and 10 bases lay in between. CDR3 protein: CASSPQAGGNTGELFF. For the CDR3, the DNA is TGTGCCAGCTCACCACAGGCAGGAGGGAACACCGGGGAGCTGTTTTTT.

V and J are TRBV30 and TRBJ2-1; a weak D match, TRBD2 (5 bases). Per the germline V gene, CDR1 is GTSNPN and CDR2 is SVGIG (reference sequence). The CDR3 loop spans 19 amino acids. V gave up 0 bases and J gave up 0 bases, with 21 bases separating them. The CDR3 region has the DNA TGTGCCTGGAGTGTTTTTCGGGGTTTGGCCTTGACCTCCTACAATGAGCAGTTCTTC. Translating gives CAWSVFRGLALTSYNEQFF. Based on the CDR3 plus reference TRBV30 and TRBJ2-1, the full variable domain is SQTIHQWPATLVQPVGSPLSLECTVEGTSNPNLYWYRQAAGRGLQLLFYSVGIGQISSEVPQNLSASRPQDRQFILSSKKLLLSDSGFYLCAWSVFRGLALTSYNEQFFGPGTRLTVL.

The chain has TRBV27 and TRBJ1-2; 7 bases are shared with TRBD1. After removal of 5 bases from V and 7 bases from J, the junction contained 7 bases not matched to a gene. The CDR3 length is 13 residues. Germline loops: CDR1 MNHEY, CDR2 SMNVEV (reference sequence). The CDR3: CASSPQGIGGYTF. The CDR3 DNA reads TGTGCCAGCAGTCCACAGGGGATCGGTGGCTACACCTTC.

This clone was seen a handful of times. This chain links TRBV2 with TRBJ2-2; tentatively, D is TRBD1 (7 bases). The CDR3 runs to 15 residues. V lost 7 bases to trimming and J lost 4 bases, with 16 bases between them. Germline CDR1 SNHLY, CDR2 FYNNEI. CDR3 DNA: TGTGCCAGCACCAGGGGGGTGGGCGGCACCGGGGAGCTGTTTTTT. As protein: CASTRGVGGTGELFF.

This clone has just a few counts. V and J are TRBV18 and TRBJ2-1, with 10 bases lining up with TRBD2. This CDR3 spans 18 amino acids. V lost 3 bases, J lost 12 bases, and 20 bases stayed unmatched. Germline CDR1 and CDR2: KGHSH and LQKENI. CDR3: CASSPSPGTSEGRLVQFF. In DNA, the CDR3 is TGTGCCAGCTCACCGTCCCCCGGGACTAGCGAGGGTAGGTTGGTGCAGTTCTTC.

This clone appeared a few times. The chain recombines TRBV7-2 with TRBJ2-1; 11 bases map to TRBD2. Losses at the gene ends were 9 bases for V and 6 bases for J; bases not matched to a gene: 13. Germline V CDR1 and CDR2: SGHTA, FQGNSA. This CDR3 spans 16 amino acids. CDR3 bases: TGTGCCAGTGCTAAACTTAGCGGGAGGGGTTTCAATGAGCAGTTCTTC. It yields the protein CASAKLSGRGFNEQFF. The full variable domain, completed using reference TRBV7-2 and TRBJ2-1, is GAGVSQSPSNKVTEKGKDVELRCDPISGHTALYWYRQSLGQGLEFLIYFQGNSAPDKSGLPSDRFSAERTGGSVSTLTIQRTQQEDSAVYLCASAKLSGRGFNEQFFGPGTRLTVL.

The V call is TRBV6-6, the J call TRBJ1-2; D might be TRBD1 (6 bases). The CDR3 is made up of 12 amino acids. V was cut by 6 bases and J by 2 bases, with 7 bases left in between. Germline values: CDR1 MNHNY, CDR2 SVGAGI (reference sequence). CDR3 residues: CASRDRNYGYTF. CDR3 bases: TGTGCCAGCAGGGACAGAAACTATGGCTACACCTTC.

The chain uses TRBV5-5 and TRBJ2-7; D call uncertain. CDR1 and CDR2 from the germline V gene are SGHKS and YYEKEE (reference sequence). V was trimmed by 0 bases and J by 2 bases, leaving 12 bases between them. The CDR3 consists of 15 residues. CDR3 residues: CASSLALTLPYEQYF. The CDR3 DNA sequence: TGTGCCAGCAGCTTGGCCCTGACTCTTCCCTACGAGCAGTACTTC.

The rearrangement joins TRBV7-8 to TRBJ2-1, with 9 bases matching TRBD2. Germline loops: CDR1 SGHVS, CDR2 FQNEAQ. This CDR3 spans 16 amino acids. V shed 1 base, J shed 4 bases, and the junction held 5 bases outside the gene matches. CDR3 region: CASSLGLAGMYNEQFF. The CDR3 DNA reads TGTGCCAGCAGCTTAGGGCTAGCGGGAATGTACAATGAGCAGTTCTTC.

CDR3 loop: CASSPAGRYEQYF. For the CDR3, the DNA is TGTGCCAGCTCACCAGCAGGGCGGTACGAGCAGTACTTC. The V and J genes are TRBV18 and TRBJ2-7, with TRBD1 as a possible D gene (5 bases). This CDR3 is 13 amino acids long. Germline V gene data show CDR1 as KGHSH and CDR2 as LQKENI. V dropped 2 bases and J dropped 4 bases, with 9 bases sitting between them.